The present T cell receptor (beta chain) was sequenced within a study of cytomegalovirus exposure and HLA in healthy donors. Trimming cost V 6 bases and J 7 bases; bases outside gene matches: 15. The CDR3 sequence is 16 residues long. CDR1 MNHNY and CDR2 SVGAGI come from the germline V gene (reference sequence). Study-level results: No immune exposure information besides CMV serostatus was available. A later analysis reportedly found fewer N-insertions in an Asian-associated ancestry cluster than the roughly 670-donor mean.

As concerns this clone: Its target is not known.

Donors in the study were healthy people who gave bone marrow. PCR involved 60 Vbeta and 13 Jbeta primers. This table comes from immunoSEQ multiplex PCR, and its TCRdb copy is limited to in-frame clones, with some not included. The sample yields a few hundred thousand clones, about four fifths seen once. This receptor was obtained from a woman aged 50 to 60 in good health and CMV-seropositive. Input material: PBMCs. This sequence joins TRBV6-6 and TRBJ1-2; 9 positions agree with TRBD1. CDR3 bases: TGTGCCAGCAGGAAGACAGGGGGGCAGTCTGCCAGTGGCTACACCTTC. Protein product: CASRKTGGQSASGYTF.